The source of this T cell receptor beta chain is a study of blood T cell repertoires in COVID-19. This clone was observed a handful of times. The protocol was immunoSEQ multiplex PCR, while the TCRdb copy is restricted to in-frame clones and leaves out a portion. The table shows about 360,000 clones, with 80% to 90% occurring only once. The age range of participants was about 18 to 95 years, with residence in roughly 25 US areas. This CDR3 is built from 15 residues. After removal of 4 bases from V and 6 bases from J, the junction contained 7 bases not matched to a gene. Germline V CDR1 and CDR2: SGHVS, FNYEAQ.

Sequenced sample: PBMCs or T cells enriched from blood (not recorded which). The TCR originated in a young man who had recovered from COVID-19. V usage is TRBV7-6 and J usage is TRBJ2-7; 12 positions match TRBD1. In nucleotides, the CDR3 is TGTGCCAGCAGCTCGGGACAGGGGGCTGGCCCCGAGCAGTACTTC. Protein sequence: CASSSGQGAGPEQYF.